One sample yielded the 28 T cell receptor beta chains listed below, sequenced in a study of shared clonotypes between healthy human individuals. Libraries were prepared by immunoSEQ multiplex PCR; TCRdb keeps only in-frame clonotypes and omits some of them. The sample has more than 2 million clones; almost 96% are singletons. The sample was naive CD4+ T cells sorted from blood. The sample's subset: CD45RA+ positively selected. These receptors originate from a man in his late teens or twenties in good health.

The chain uses TRBV28 and TRBJ1-1; 10 bases map to TRBD1. J was trimmed by 10 bases and V by 6 bases; bases with no gene match: 11. The germline V gene encodes CDR1 MDHEN and CDR2 SYDVKM. The CDR3 runs 14 residues. CDR3 DNA sequence: TGTGCCAGCAGGGGCTTCGGGACAGGGGTTATAGCTTTCTTT. Translation: CASRGFGTGVIAFF.

The chain has TRBV5-1 and TRBJ2-1; 9 nucleotides match TRBD2. The junction had 9 bases not matched to a gene; V was cut back by 4 bases and J by 4 bases. The CDR3 length is 16 residues. The germline CDR1 and CDR2 sequences are SGHRS and YFSETQ. CDR3 protein: CASSLPSGGLYNEQFF. The CDR3, as DNA: TGCGCCAGCAGCCTTCCAAGCGGGGGGCTGTACAATGAGCAGTTCTTC. Variable domain in full (rest from reference TRBV5-1 and TRBJ2-1): KAGVTQTPRYLIKTRGQQVTLSCSPISGHRSVSWYQQTPGQGLQFLFEYFSETQRNKGNFPGRFSGRQFSNSRSEMNVSTLELGDSALYLCASSLPSGGLYNEQFFGPGTRLTVL.

V is TRBV15 and J is TRBJ2-2; 10 bases are a match to TRBD1. The CDR3 has 17 residues. Germline values: CDR1 LNHNV, CDR2 YYDKDF (reference sequence). Losses at the gene ends were 0 bases for V and 7 bases for J; bases not matched to a gene: 8. The DNA for the CDR3 is TGTGCCACCAGCAGAGAGGACGGACAGGGGGTGGGCGGGGAGCTGTTTTTT. Translation gives CATSREDGQGVGGELFF.

The rearrangement links TRBV5-6 to TRBJ1-2; 8 bases are a match to TRBD1. Germline lookup yields CDR1 SGHDT and CDR2 YYEEEE. This CDR3 region has 14 residues. After removal of 4 bases from V and 1 base from J, the junction contained 3 bases not matched to a gene. The DNA of the CDR3 is TGTGCCAGCAGCGGGGGACAGGTTAACTATGGCTACACCTTC. Its protein product is CASSGGQVNYGYTF. Supplemented by reference TRBV5-6 and TRBJ1-2, the full variable domain reads DAGVTQSPTHLIKTRGQQVTLRCSPKSGHDTVSWYQQALGQGPQFIFQYYEEEERQRGNFPDRFSGHQFPNYSSELNVNALLLGDSALYLCASSGGQVNYGYTFGSGTRLTVV.

With respect to this clone: At one end, the junction sequence differs from germline, possibly due to a read error. The chain uses TRBV5-1 and TRBJ1-6, with D perhaps matching TRBD1 (6 bases). Germline V gene sequence: CDR1 SGHRS, CDR2 YFSETQ. The CDR3 runs 15 residues. The CDR3 DNA is TGCGCCAGCAGCTGGGCAGGGGAATATAGTTCACCCCTCCACTTT. Translating gives CASSWAGEYSSPLHF.

Worth noting for this clone: In the same sample, other DNA sequences code for this CDR3. J is TRBJ2-3 and V is TRBV19; the match to TRBD2 covers 8 bases. The CDR3 spans 15 residues. Germline V gives CDR1 LNHDA, CDR2 SQIVND (reference sequence). The junction had 9 bases not matched to a gene; V was cut back by 8 bases and J by 2 bases. DNA for the CDR3: TGTGCCAGTTCCACTACTAGCGGATCCACAGATACGCAGTATTTT. Translation: CASSTTSGSTDTQYF.

This clone was observed once. The CDR3 DNA reads TGTGCCAGCAGCCTGAACAGACTGGGGAACACTGAAGCTTTCTTT. Translated, it gives CASSLNRLGNTEAFF. J is TRBJ1-1 and V is TRBV5-4; D is undetermined. CDR1 is SGHNT and CDR2 is YYREEE in the germline V gene (reference sequence). This CDR3 is 15 amino acids long. Trimming pared 4 bases from V and 1 base from J, leaving 14 bases between.

V and J are TRBV28 and TRBJ2-7; 8 bases match TRBD1. This CDR3 region has 13 residues. Germline assignment: CDR1 MDHEN and CDR2 SYDVKM. The junction had 6 bases not matched to a gene; V was cut back by 9 bases and J by 2 bases. In DNA, the CDR3 is TGTGCCAGTACCTCGGGACAGGCCTACGAGCAGTACTTC. It yields the protein CASTSGQAYEQYF.

The chain combines TRBV10-1 with TRBJ2-2; D is unresolved. The V gene's germline CDR1 is WNHNN and CDR2 SYGVQD (reference sequence). This CDR3 is 13 amino acids long. V was pared by 0 bases and J by 6 bases, with 5 bases between. The CDR3 here is CASSESTPGELFF. As DNA, the CDR3 is TGCGCCAGCAGTGAGTCGACTCCCGGGGAGCTGTTTTTT.

This sequence joins TRBV10-1 and TRBJ2-7, with 14 bases identical to TRBD2. After removal of 8 bases from V and 3 bases from J, the junction contained 0 bases not matched to a gene. Germline lookup yields CDR1 WNHNN and CDR2 SYGVQD (reference sequence). This CDR3 is built from 13 residues. CDR3 loop: CASGTSGSYEQYF. The CDR3 DNA follows: TGCGCCAGCGGGACTAGCGGGAGCTACGAGCAGTACTTC.

The chain is built from TRBV7-6 and TRBJ2-5; D might be TRBD1 or TRBD2, each matching 6 bases. V lost 2 bases and J 2 bases, leaving 15 bases between the germline ends. The CDR3 sequence is 16 residues long. Germline values: CDR1 SGHVS, CDR2 FNYEAQ. DNA of the CDR3: TGTGCCAGCAGCTTATGGTGGGGGGCAGGTCAAGAGACCCAGTACTTC. Its protein is CASSLWWGAGQETQYF.

V gene TRBV10-1 combines with J gene TRBJ1-2; D unclear. CDR3 size: 13 residues. V lost 0 bases to trimming and J lost 7 bases, with 9 bases between them. Germline assignment: CDR1 WNHNN and CDR2 SYGVQD (reference sequence). DNA for the CDR3: TGCGCCAGCAGTGAGTCGTGGGGTTCTGGCTACACCTTC. Protein: CASSESWGSGYTF.

The chain employs TRBV7-9 and TRBJ1-2; TRBD1 matches 7 bases. The germline gives CDR1 SEHNR, CDR2 FQNEAQ (reference sequence). The CDR3 sequence is 13 residues long. Germline trimming cut 4 bases from V and 6 bases from J; bases unmatched to any gene: 5. CDR3 amino acids: CASSSQGIDGYTF. In DNA, the CDR3 is TGTGCCAGCAGCTCACAGGGGATCGATGGCTACACCTTC.

Worth noting for this clone: Other nucleotide sequences in the sample specify the same CDR3. The chain links TRBV29-1 to TRBJ2-3, with D hard to call. The germline V and J ends were trimmed by 4 bases and 3 bases, with 5 bases remaining between them. In germline, CDR1 is SQVTM, CDR2 ANQGSEA. The CDR3 spans 11 residues. CDR3 loop: CSVVLTDTQYF. The CDR3 bases are TGCAGCGTTGTTCTTACAGATACGCAGTATTTT.

This chain joins TRBV6-6 and TRBJ1-1, with D tentatively TRBD1 (6 bases). This CDR3 contains 15 residues. Germline V CDR1 and CDR2: MNHNY, SVGAGI (reference sequence). Trimming took off 1 base at V and 4 bases at J, with 13 bases between the two ends. The CDR3 nucleotides read TGTGCCAGCAGTTACTTAGGGGGAGCTAGCACTGAAGCTTTCTTT. Translating gives CASSYLGGASTEAFF.

This sequence joins TRBV6-5 and TRBJ2-1; D uncertain. This CDR3 is built from 15 residues. The V and J ends lost 4 bases and 10 bases respectively, with 20 bases between them. CDR1 and CDR2 from the germline V gene are MNHEY and SVGAGI. Written as DNA, the CDR3 is TGTGCCAGCAGTTCTTGGAAGCGCGCCGATGGGGAGCAGTTCTTC. Amino acid sequence: CASSSWKRADGEQFF.

V and J are TRBV6-1 and TRBJ1-1, with D possibly being TRBD1 (6 bases). Germline assignment: CDR1 MNHNS and CDR2 SASEGT. Trimming removed 8 bases from V and 3 bases from J, with 16 bases in between. CDR3 length: 14 residues. This CDR3 is CASVVGQWDTEAFF. The CDR3 DNA sequence: TGTGCCAGCGTGGTCGGACAGTGGGACACTGAAGCTTTCTTT.

Of note for this clone: Different DNA sequences within this sample yield the same CDR3. The chain employs TRBV7-9 and TRBJ1-2, with 7 bases fitting TRBD1. With 1 base clipped from V and 7 bases from J, the junction kept 3 bases outside the gene matches. The CDR3 spans 13 residues. The germline gives CDR1 SEHNR, CDR2 FQNEAQ (reference sequence). CDR3 coding DNA: TGTGCCAGCAGCTTAGAAGGGGGCTCTGGCTACACCTTC. Translating gives CASSLEGGSGYTF.

As to this clone: The sample contains more than one DNA sequence encoding this CDR3. The chain recombines TRBV7-9 with TRBJ1-3; possibly TRBD1 for D (5 bases). The CDR3 covers 14 residues. Trimming removed 0 bases at V and 4 bases at J, with 7 bases between. The germline V gene has CDR1 SEHNR and CDR2 FQNEAQ (reference sequence). As DNA, the CDR3 is TGTGCCAGCAGCTTAGCGGGGGACGGAAACACCATATATTTT. Residues: CASSLAGDGNTIYF.

This sequence joins TRBV11-1 and TRBJ2-7, with D possibly being TRBD1 or TRBD2 (5 bases each). Germline V gene sequence: CDR1 SGHAT, CDR2 FQDESV (reference sequence). The CDR3 runs to 13 residues. V was cut by 3 bases and J by 3 bases, with 9 bases left in between. CDR3 DNA: TGTGCCAGCAGCTTGGAGAGGGGCTACGAGCAGTACTTC. Its translation: CASSLERGYEQYF. The whole variable domain, remainder taken from reference TRBV11-1 and TRBJ2-7, is EAEVAQSPRYKITEKSQAVAFWCDPISGHATLYWYRQILGQGPELLVQFQDESVVDDSQLPKDRFSAERLKGVDSTLKIQPAELGDSAMYLCASSLERGYEQYFGPGTRLTVT.

The CDR3 spells CASSYAGDSTEAFF. The CDR3 region has the DNA TGTGCCAGCAGTTACGCTGGGGACAGCACTGAAGCTTTCTTT. The chain uses TRBV6-6 and TRBJ1-1; 7 bases align to TRBD1. The CDR3 sequence is 14 residues long. The germline CDR1 and CDR2 sequences are MNHNY and SVGAGI (reference sequence). Trimming took 2 bases from V and 4 from J; bases not matched to a gene: 4.

This clone was observed once. V usage is TRBV2 and J usage is TRBJ1-5; D remains ambiguous. This CDR3 region has 14 residues. From germline, CDR1 is SNHLY and CDR2 FYNNEI. The V end lost 3 bases, the J end lost 2 bases, and 8 bases lay between the germline ends. This CDR3 is CASSDWGGNQPQHF. The CDR3 DNA is TGTGCCAGCAGTGATTGGGGTGGCAATCAGCCCCAGCATTTT.

V usage is TRBV10-2 and J usage is TRBJ2-7; TRBD1 aligns across 7 bases. This CDR3 has 19 residues. The J segment lost 5 bases and the V segment lost 0 bases, leaving 19 bases of the junction unmatched. Germline V gives CDR1 WSHSY, CDR2 SAAADI. CDR3 loop: CASSESGGPLAGGNNEQYF. The CDR3 region has the DNA TGCGCCAGCAGTGAGTCTGGAGGACCCTTGGCAGGGGGTAACAACGAGCAGTACTTC.

This chain links TRBV18 with TRBJ2-7, with D possibly being TRBD2 (6 bases). V lost 3 bases and J 3 bases, leaving 15 bases between the germline ends. Germline assignment: CDR1 KGHSH and CDR2 LQKENI. The CDR3 covers 15 residues. The CDR3: CASSPRDSLYYEQYF. The CDR3 bases are TGTGCCAGCTCACCCCGGGACTCCCTGTACTACGAGCAGTACTTC.

The rearrangement links TRBV5-3 to TRBJ1-4; possibly TRBD1 for D (6 bases). TRBV5-3 is marked as an open reading frame, function uncertain. The germline V and J ends were trimmed by 1 base and 5 bases, with 18 bases remaining between them. The CDR3 runs to 17 residues. CDR3 sequence: CARSLCPPGVRNEKLFF. In nucleotides, the CDR3 is TGTGCCAGAAGCTTGTGCCCCCCAGGGGTGCGGAATGAAAAACTGTTTTTT.

The chain combines TRBV30 with TRBJ2-5, with D perhaps matching TRBD1 or TRBD2 (5 bases each). V was pared by 1 base and J by 4 bases, with 10 bases between. This CDR3 has 13 residues. Germline CDR1 is GTSNPN and CDR2 is SVGIG (reference sequence). The CDR3 DNA sequence: TGTGCCTGGAGTGCGGGGCGCGGAGAGACCCAGTACTTC. Its protein product is CAWSAGRGETQYF.

This clone was picked up one time. Other nucleotide sequences in the sample specify the same CDR3. The chain recombines TRBV4-1 with TRBJ1-1; 8 bases fit TRBD1. With 4 bases clipped from V and 1 base from J, the junction kept 5 bases outside the gene matches. The germline V gene encodes CDR1 MGHRA and CDR2 YSYEKL. This CDR3 is 15 amino acids long. CDR3 residues: CASSPLDRGNTEAFF. The CDR3 DNA reads TGCGCCAGCAGCCCACTAGACAGGGGGAACACTGAAGCTTTCTTT.

The rearrangement uses TRBV7-9 and TRBJ1-4, with D uncertain. In germline, CDR1 is SEHNR, CDR2 FQNEAQ (reference sequence). The CDR3 covers 15 residues. V lost 5 bases to trimming and J lost 1 base, with 11 bases between them. The CDR3 loop is CASSPGAGTNEKLFF. The DNA of the CDR3 is TGTGCCAGCAGCCCGGGCGCGGGAACTAATGAAAAACTGTTTTTT.